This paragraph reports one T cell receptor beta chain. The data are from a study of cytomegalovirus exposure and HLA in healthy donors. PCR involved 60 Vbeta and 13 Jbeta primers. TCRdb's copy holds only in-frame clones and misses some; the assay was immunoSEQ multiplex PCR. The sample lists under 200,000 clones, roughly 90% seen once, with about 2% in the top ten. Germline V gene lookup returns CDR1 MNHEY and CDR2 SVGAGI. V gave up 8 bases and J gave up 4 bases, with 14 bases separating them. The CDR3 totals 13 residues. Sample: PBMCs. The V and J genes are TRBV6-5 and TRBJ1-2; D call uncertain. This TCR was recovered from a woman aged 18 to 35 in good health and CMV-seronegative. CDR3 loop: CASSTRASYGYTF. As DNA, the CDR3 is TGTGCCAGCTCTACGAGGGCGAGCTATGGCTACACCTTC.